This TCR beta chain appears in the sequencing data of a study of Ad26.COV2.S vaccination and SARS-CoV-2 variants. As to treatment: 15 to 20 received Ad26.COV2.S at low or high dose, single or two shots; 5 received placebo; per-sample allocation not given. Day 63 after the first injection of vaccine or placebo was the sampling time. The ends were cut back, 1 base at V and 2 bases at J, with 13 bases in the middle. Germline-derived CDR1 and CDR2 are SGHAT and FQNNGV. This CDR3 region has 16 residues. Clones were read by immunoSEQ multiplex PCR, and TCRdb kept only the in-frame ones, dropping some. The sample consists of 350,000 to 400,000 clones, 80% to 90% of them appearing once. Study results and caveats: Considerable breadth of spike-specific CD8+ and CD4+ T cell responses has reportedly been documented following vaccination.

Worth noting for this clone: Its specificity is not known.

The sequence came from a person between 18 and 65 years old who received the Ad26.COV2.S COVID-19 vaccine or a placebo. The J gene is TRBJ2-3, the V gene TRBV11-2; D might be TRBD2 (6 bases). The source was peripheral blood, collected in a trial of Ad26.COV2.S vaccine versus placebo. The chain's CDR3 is CASSLASSEITDTQYF. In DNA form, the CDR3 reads TGTGCCAGCAGCTTAGCGTCTAGCGAAATCACAGATACGCAGTATTTT. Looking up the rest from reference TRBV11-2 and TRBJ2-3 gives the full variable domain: EAGVAQSPRYKIIEKRQSVAFWCNPISGHATLYWYQQILGQGPKLLIQFQNNGVVDDSQLPKDRFSAERLKGVDSTLKIQPAKLEDSAVYLCASSLASSEITDTQYFGPGTRLTVL.